This T cell receptor beta chain was captured by sequencing in a study of cytomegalovirus exposure and HLA in healthy donors. Broader study findings: Researchers reportedly found TCR beta sequences accurately predicted most subjects' HLA-A and HLA-B alleles. An assumption of roughly uniform sequencing depth across donors underlay the presence/absence analyses. Later on, an analysis tied under 20,000 TCR beta sequences to HLA alleles at 0.05 false discovery rate. Analysis was performed later, and it showed HLA-associated TCR beta chains to be more clonally expanded than equally common others.

Remarks on this clone: Its target is not known.

The PCR had 60 Vbeta and 13 Jbeta primers. Assay: immunoSEQ multiplex PCR; the TCRdb copy retains only in-frame clones and omits some. The sample has some 95,000 clones, roughly 79% seen once. Germline values: CDR1 MNHNS, CDR2 SASEGT. The CDR3 is made up of 14 amino acids. With V trimmed by 5 bases and J by 2 bases, 2 bases remained unmatched. Material: PBMCs. V and J are TRBV6-1 and TRBJ1-5, with 8 bases lining up with TRBD1. This TCR was recovered from a woman aged 40 to 50 in good health and CMV-seronegative. Here the CDR3 reads CASSMDRGNQPQHF. The CDR3 nucleotides read TGTGCCAGCAGTATGGACAGGGGCAATCAGCCCCAGCATTTT.